This T cell receptor (beta chain) was recorded in a study of blood T cell repertoires in COVID-19. At the level of the study: Researchers got acute and convalescent COVID-19 samples from the United States, Italy and Spain.

The CDR3 length is 17 residues. Per the germline V gene, CDR1 is SGHNT and CDR2 is YYREEE (reference sequence). V lost 4 bases, J lost 2 bases, and 11 bases stayed unmatched. Only in-frame clones appear in the TCRdb table, and some are missing; sequencing was by immunoSEQ multiplex PCR. The sample holds more than 150,000 clones, roughly 86% seen once. The chain links TRBV5-4 to TRBJ2-2; 7 bases line up with TRBD1. The sequence derives from a man aged 35-49 years with active or convalescent COVID-19. The material sequenced was peripheral blood. As DNA, the CDR3 is TGTGCCAGCAGCCTGTCCCCGGGACAGAGTAACACCGGGGAGCTGTTTTTT. Protein product: CASSLSPGQSNTGELFF.